This T cell receptor beta chain was retrieved from a study of PD-L1 blockade in urothelial cancer. Study-level background: Prior exposure to chemotherapy in patients amounted to 0 to 3 regimens received. Analysis of the blood was performed 3 weeks (second dose) and 6 weeks after treatment start. Blood-derived samples held a median approximately 150,000 T cells.

Method: immunoSEQ multiplex PCR; TCRdb's copy keeps in-frame clones and lacks some. This sample carries 30,000 to 40,000 clones, over 75% of them seen once, and the ten largest clones take around 8.3%. Samples spanned pretreatment and treatment, with 1 to 8 time points per patient. This receptor was taken from a man in his 70s with urothelial cancer. The sequencing here drew on PBMCs, taken around atezolizumab (anti-PD-L1) treatment.

CDR3 coding DNA: TGTGCCAGCAGCGTAGGGGTCGGGTTAGCGGACACCGGGGAGCTGTTTTTT. The encoded protein is CASSVGVGLADTGELFF. This rearrangement joins TRBV9 to TRBJ2-2, with a possible D match to TRBD2 (6 bases). CDR3 size: 17 residues. Between the trimmed V and J ends, which lost 0 bases and 3 bases, there was a span of 15 bases. The germline V gene encodes CDR1 SGDLS and CDR2 YYNGEE.